A single sample gave rise to the 3 T cell receptor beta chains below, sequenced in a study of cytomegalovirus exposure and HLA in healthy donors. PCR employed 60 Vbeta and 13 Jbeta primers. The method was immunoSEQ multiplex PCR; TCRdb's version includes in-frame clones alone and lacks a portion of them. The table has about 120,000 clones, roughly a tenth seen once. What was sequenced was PBMCs. The receptors originated from a woman under 30 in good health and CMV-seropositive.

This clone showed up just a few times. The chain carries TRBV19 and TRBJ1-5, with a possible D match to TRBD1 (6 bases). The ends were cut back, 5 bases at V and 1 base at J, with 15 bases in the middle. This CDR3 has 16 residues. Germline V gives CDR1 LNHDA, CDR2 SQIVND (reference sequence). CDR3 in DNA: TGTGCCAGTAGTCCTCTAAGGGGGTCAAGCAATCAGCCCCAGCATTTT. Translated: CASSPLRGSSNQPQHF.

This chain connects TRBV30 to TRBJ1-2; TRBD1 aligns across 9 bases. Trimming at V came to 1 base and at J to 8 bases, leaving 5 bases not matched to a gene. The CDR3 consists of 13 residues. Germline assignment: CDR1 GTSNPN and CDR2 SVGIG (reference sequence). The CDR3 DNA is TGTGCCTGGAGTGCACAGGGGGCGGGCGGCTACACCTTC. Its protein product is CAWSAQGAGGYTF.

In its sample, this clone was seen a few times. The rearrangement uses TRBV5-4 and TRBJ2-3; D perhaps matches TRBD2 (6 bases). V gave up 10 bases and J gave up 4 bases, with 16 bases separating them. Per germline, CDR1 SGHNT and CDR2 YYREEE (reference sequence). The CDR3 sequence is 13 residues long. CDR3 protein: CAGPGGAADTQYF. The CDR3 nucleotides are TGTGCCGGCCCCGGGGGAGCCGCAGATACGCAGTATTTT.